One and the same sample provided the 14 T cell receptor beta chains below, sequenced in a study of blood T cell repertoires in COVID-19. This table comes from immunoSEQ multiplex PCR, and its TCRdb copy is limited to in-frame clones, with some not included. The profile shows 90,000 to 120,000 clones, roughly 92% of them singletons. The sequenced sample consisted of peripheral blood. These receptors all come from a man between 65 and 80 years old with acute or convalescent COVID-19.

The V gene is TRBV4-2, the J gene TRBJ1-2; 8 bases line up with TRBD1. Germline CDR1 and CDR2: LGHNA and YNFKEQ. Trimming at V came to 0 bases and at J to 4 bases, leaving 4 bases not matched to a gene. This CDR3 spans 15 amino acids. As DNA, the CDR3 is TGTGCCAGCAGCCAAGACAGGGGGCAGTTCTATGGCTACACCTTC. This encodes CASSQDRGQFYGYTF.

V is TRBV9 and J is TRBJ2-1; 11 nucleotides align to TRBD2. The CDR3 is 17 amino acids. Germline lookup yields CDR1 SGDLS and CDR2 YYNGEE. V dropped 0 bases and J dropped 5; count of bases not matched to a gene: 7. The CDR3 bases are TGTGCCAGCAGCGTAGCGGGACTAGCGGTTCCGAACAATGAGCAGTTCTTC. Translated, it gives CASSVAGLAVPNNEQFF.

For the CDR3, the DNA is TGTGCCACCAGTGATAAAGCGGTGGGGGCTGGAGAGACCCAGTACTTC. It codes for CATSDKAVGAGETQYF. The chain combines TRBV24-1 with TRBJ2-5, with D possibly TRBD1 on 6 matching bases. CDR1 is KGHDR and CDR2 is SFDVKD in the germline V gene. The CDR3 extends over 16 amino acids. V lost 3 bases and J lost 4, with 17 bases in between.

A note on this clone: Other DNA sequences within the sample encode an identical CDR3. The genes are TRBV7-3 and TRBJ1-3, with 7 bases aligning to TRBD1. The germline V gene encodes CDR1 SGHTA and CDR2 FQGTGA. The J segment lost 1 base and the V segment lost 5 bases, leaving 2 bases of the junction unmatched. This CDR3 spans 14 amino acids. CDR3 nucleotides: TGTGCCAGCAGCCCGACAGGGTCTGGAAACACCATATATTTT. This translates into CASSPTGSGNTIYF.

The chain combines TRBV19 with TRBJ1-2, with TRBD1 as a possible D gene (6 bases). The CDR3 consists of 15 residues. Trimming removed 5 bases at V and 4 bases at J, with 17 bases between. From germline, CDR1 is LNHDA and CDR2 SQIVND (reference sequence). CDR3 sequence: CASSYGQRPSYGYTF. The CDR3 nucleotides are TGTGCCAGTAGTTACGGACAGAGACCTTCCTATGGCTACACCTTC.

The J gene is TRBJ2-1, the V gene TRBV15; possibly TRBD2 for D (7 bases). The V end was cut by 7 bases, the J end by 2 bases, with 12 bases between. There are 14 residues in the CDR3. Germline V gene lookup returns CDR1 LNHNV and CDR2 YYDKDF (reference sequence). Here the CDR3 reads CATTRGGAYNEQFF. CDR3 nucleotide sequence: TGTGCCACCACTAGGGGGGGAGCCTACAATGAGCAGTTCTTC.

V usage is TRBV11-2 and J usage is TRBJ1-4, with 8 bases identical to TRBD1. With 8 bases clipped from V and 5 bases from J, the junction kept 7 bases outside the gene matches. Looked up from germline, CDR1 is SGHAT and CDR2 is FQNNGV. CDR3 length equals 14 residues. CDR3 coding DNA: TGTGCCAGCTCTCCGGGACAGGTCAATGAAAAACTGTTTTTT. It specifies CASSPGQVNEKLFF.

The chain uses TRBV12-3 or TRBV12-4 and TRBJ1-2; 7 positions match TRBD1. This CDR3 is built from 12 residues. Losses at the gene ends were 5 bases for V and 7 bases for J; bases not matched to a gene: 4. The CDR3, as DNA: TGTGCCAGCAGTAGACAGGGAGGTGGCTACACCTTC. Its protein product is CASSRQGGGYTF.

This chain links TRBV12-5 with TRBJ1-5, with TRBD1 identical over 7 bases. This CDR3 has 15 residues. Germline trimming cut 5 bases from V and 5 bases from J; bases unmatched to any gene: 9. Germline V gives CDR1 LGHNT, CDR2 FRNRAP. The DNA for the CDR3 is TGTGCTAGTGGTGAAGGGACAGTCTCTTATCAGCCCCAGCATTTT. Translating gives CASGEGTVSYQPQHF.

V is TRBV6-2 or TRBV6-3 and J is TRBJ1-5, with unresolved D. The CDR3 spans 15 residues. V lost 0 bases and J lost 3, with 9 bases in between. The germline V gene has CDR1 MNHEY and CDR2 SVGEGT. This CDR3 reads CASSYSSGYNQPQHF. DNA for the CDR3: TGTGCCAGCAGTTACTCGTCAGGCTACAATCAGCCCCAGCATTTT.

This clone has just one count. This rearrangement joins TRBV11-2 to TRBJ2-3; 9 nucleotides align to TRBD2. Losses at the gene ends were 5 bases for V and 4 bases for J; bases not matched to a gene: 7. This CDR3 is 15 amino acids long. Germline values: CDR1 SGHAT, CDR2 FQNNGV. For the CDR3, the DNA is TGTGCCAGCAGCCGCTGGCGGGGGGGGGCAGATACGCAGTATTTT. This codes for CASSRWRGGADTQYF.

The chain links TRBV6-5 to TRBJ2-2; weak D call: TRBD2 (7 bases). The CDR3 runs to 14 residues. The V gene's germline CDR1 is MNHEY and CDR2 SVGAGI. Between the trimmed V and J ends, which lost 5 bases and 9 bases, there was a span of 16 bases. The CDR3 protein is CASSKPRGGRELFF. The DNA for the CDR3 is TGTGCCAGCAGTAAACCTAGGGGGGGAAGGGAGCTGTTTTTT.

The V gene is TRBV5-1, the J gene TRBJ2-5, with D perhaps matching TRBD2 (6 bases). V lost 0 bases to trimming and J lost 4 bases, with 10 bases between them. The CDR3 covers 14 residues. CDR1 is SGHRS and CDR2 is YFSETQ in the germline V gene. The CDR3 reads CASSLGRAGETQYF. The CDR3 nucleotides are TGCGCCAGCAGCTTGGGGAGGGCGGGAGAGACCCAGTACTTC.

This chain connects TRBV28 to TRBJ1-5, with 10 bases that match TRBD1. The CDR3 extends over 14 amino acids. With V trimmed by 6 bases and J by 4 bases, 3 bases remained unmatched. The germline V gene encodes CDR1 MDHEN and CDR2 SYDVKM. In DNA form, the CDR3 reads TGTGCCAGCAGCCCGGGACAGGGGAATCAGCCCCAGCATTTT. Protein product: CASSPGQGNQPQHF.